This TCR beta chain was recovered during a study of blood T cells in healthy people across ages (dated by TCRdb to 2015 to 2017). Describing the broader study: In model experiments, roughly one uniquely barcoded TCR beta cDNA molecule per two T cells was captured by template switching. To track age-related changes in TCR beta repertoire diversity, the study relied on deep sequencing normalized with unique cDNA molecular identifiers. Donors were grouped into four age groups: young (average 16 years), middle-aged (39), aged (around 60) and long-lived (around 82). To avoid experimental bias, donors of different ages were spread randomly across the sequencing lanes. The study analyzed two additional independent replicas of 1 million unique cDNA reads from the same blood draw for two donors, one aged 18 to 29 and one aged 80 or older. Points the paper makes about the study in general: Compared with the aged group, the long-lived group had more naive CD4+ T cells, fewer expanded clones and increased TCR diversity, suggesting age selection. Observed TCR beta diversity per million T cells fell roughly linearly with age, and a significant reduction was already apparent by age around 40. A strong correlation was found between observed TCR beta diversity and the percentage of naive T cells measured by flow cytometry. Since profiling was done on bulk unsorted PBMCs, naive and antigen-experienced compartments could not be conclusively compared. Estimates of total diversity from one million sequenced T cells were regarded as lower bounds and underestimates. The CMV infection status of donors was not known, potentially confounding age-related changes in expanded clonotypes.

Library prep was done by 5' RACE. The instrument given in TCRdb is Illumina HiSeq 2500. A second PCR of roughly 6 to 12 cycles was performed with a sample-barcoded 5' primer and a J-beta primer mix. A template-switch 5' adaptor carrying 12 random nucleotides introduced a unique molecular identifier onto each TCR beta cDNA molecule. At least 2.5 million CDR3-containing paired-end reads were obtained from each sample. The Mint cDNA synthesis kit, primed by a TRBC-specific oligonucleotide, was used to synthesize first-strand cDNA from all RNA. Following uracil-DNA glycosylase treatment, all cDNA underwent a first 18-cycle PCR with the universal primers M1SS and BC2_uni_R. Per the original workflow: For normalization, 1 million high-quality reads, each with a distinct molecular identifier, were randomly selected from each sample. Instead of being binned into consensus sequences, reads that shared molecular identifiers were thrown out. MiTCR, with a Q25 quality threshold and the strictest error-elimination algorithm, was used for CDR3 identification, clonotype clustering and error correction. A nonparametric unseen species model using Euler transformation provided a lower-bound estimate of total TCR beta diversity. The raw public data were reprocessed by TCRdb itself: fastp quality trimming at Q25, MiXCR clonotype calling, in-frame beta chains only. Rows matching on CDR3 protein sequence are summarized as one entry with the most common DNA and genes. The V and J calls were not made by the authors but by TCRdb's processing. A total of about 1.7 million distinct CDR3 sequences appear in this sample, 28% of them only once. The ten largest clones add up to 6.5% to 8.5% of the sample.

Donors were about 36 systemically healthy Caucasian individuals from Russia aged roughly 6 to 95 years. Each donor gave 8 to 10 milliliters of peripheral blood, drawn into EDTA-treated Vacutainer tubes. Ficoll-Paque density-gradient centrifugation was used to isolate PBMCs, with at least 6.5 million per sample. Total RNA, at least 5 micrograms per sample, was extracted from PBMCs with Trizol reagent. For every donor, flow cytometry on a PBMC aliquot measured the percentage of naive CD45RAhigh/CD27high T cells. CDR1 and CDR2, per the germline V gene, are MNHEY and SVGAGI. V sheds 6 bases and J sheds 2 bases, leaving 14 bases between their ends. The CDR3, cysteine through phenylalanine, is 14 amino acids long. The sequence is cut down to CDR3 DNA, 42 bases in frame from base 1. Notes on this clonotype: Its specific antigen is unknown. It has no much larger one-base neighbor in the sample; base qualities were not kept.

The rearrangement joined TRBV6-5 to TRBJ2-7; matching of 6 bases hints at TRBD2 as the D gene. The TCR sequence derives from a woman aged 25 to 39 in good health. Sequencing was performed on blood. CDR3 region: CASSQAGFTYEQYF. The DNA is TGTGCCAGCAGCCAAGCGGGCTTTACCTACGAGCAGTACTTC.